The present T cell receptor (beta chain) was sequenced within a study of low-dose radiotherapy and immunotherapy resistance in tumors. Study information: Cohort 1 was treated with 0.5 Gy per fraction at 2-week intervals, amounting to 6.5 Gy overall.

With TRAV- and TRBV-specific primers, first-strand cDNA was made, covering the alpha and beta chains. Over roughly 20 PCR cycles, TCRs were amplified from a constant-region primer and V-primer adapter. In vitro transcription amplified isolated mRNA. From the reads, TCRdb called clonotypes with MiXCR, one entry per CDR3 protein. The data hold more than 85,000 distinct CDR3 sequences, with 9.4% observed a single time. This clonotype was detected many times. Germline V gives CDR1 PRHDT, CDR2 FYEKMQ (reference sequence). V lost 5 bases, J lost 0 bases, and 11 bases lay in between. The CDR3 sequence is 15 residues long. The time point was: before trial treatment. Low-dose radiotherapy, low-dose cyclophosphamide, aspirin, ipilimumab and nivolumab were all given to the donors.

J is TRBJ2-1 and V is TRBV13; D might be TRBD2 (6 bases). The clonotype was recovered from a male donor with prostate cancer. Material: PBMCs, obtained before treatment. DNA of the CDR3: TGTGCCAGCAGCGTTCGACTAGTCTCCTACAATGAGCAGTTCTTC. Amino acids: CASSVRLVSYNEQFF.